This T cell receptor (beta chain) came from a study of blood T cell repertoires in COVID-19. TCRdb keeps only in-frame clones here, not all; method: immunoSEQ multiplex PCR. The sample contains 250,000 to 350,000 clones, around nine tenths of which appear only once. Sequencing input: PBMCs or T cells enriched from blood (not recorded which). The receptor was derived from a woman between 25 and 40 years old who had recovered from COVID-19.

CDR3 region: CSVILGGQGNSPLHF. The CDR3 region has the DNA TGCAGCGTAATCCTGGGAGGACAGGGGAATTCACCCCTCCACTTT. This chain links TRBV29-1 with TRBJ1-6; 9 bases map to TRBD1. Germline CDR1 and CDR2: SQVTM and ANQGSEA. This CDR3 is 15 amino acids long. J gave up 7 bases and V 6 bases, and 10 bases lay outside the gene matches.